Sequencing of this T cell receptor (beta chain) was carried out in a study of somatic mutations in cytotoxic T cells in rheumatoid arthritis. Overall study: Patient blood (around 30 ml EDTA) was drawn right after diagnosis, before any treatment.

This clone occurred a few times. Its specificity is not known. Positively selected by magnetic beads, CD4+ and CD8+ cells were purity-checked by flow cytometry. General study points: Rheumatoid arthritis patients showed slight TRBV07 underrepresentation, unadjusted for multiple comparisons. Measured CD8+ T-cell clonality, a value compared between rheumatoid arthritis patients and age-matched healthy controls, did not differ significantly.

The table came from immunoSEQ multiplex PCR; TCRdb's copy has only in-frame clones and leaves some out. The table lists about 6,900 clones, 74% of them singletons. Deletions cut 4 bases from V and 4 bases from J, with 26 bases between. In germline, CDR1 is MGHRA, CDR2 YSYEKL. This CDR3 comprises 18 residues. Sequences were obtained from CD8+ T cells sorted from blood. The chain carries TRBV4-1 and TRBJ2-7, with D unclear. The sequence came from an adult with rheumatoid arthritis. DNA of the CDR3: TGCGCCAGCAGCCTAAAAAAGGAAGTAGACCGACTCGGGTACGAGCAGTACTTC. This gives the protein CASSLKKEVDRLGYEQYF.